This T cell receptor (beta chain) was captured in a study of PD-1 blockade in mismatch repair-deficient tumors. Study-wide context: All were previously treated, progressing patients with some twelve mismatch repair-deficient cancer types.

Mismatch repair deficiency was confirmed in all patients, by PCR or immunohistochemistry. Assay: immunoSEQ multiplex PCR; the TCRdb copy retains only in-frame clones and omits some. The data contain tens of thousands of clones, around 75% of them singletons. The clonotype originates from an adult with mismatch repair-deficient cancer. Sequencing used peripheral blood, obtained 4 weeks after starting pembrolizumab.

CDR3 DNA sequence: TGTGCCAGTAGTATCCGACTGTTGTTCACCGGGGAGCTGTTTTTT. Protein: CASSIRLLFTGELFF. This chain uses TRBV19 with TRBJ2-2, with D uncertain. Trimming left V 3 bases short and J 4 bases short, with 12 bases between. Germline CDR1 reads LNHDA; CDR2 reads SQIVND (reference sequence). This CDR3 comprises 15 residues.